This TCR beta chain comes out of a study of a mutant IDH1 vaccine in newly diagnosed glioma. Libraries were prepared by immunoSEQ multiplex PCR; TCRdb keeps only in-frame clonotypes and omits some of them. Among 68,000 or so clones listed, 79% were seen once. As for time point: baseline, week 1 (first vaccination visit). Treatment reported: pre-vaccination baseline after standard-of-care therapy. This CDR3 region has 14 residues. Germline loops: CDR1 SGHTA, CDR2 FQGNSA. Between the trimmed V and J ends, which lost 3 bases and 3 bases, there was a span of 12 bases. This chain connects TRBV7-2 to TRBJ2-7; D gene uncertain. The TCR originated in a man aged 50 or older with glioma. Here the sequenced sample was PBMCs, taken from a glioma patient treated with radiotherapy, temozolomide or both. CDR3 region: CASSLSSGVYEQYF. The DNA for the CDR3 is TGTGCCAGCAGCTTGTCCTCCGGAGTCTACGAGCAGTACTTC.